This TCR beta chain was retrieved from a study of cytomegalovirus exposure and HLA in healthy donors. Background on the study: Early released data had tens of millions of unique TCRs, all coming from HLA-typed donors.

J lost 4 bases, V lost 5 bases, and 12 bases had no gene match. Germline-derived CDR1 and CDR2 are MDHEN and SYDVKM. CDR3 size: 16 residues. General study results and limits: The productive fraction for most TCR beta V segments was about 90% or about 30% in an earlier analysis. Later analysis demonstrated an association between a missense DCLRE1C variant and TCR beta V- and J-gene trimming.

Amplification used 60 Vbeta primers and 13 Jbeta primers. The assay was immunoSEQ multiplex PCR, and TCRdb's table has in-frame clones only and misses some. The ten most abundant clones cover around 15% of a sample with just under 65,000 clones. Concerning this clone: Its target is unknown.

The chain joins TRBV28 to TRBJ2-7; TRBD1 aligns across 9 bases. The receptor's source is a boy between 10 and 17 years old in good health and CMV-seronegative. Sequencing was carried out using PBMCs. The CDR3 sequence: CASSSSLGDRVYEQYF. CDR3 DNA sequence: TGTGCCAGCAGTAGTAGCCTGGGGGACAGGGTGTACGAGCAGTACTTC.